This T cell receptor (beta chain) emerged from a study of blood T cell repertoires in COVID-19. This table comes from immunoSEQ multiplex PCR, and its TCRdb copy is limited to in-frame clones, with some not included. The repertoire has 190,000 or so clones, 75% to 90% of them found once; the top ten carry around 9.2%. Per germline, CDR1 LNHDA and CDR2 SQIVND (reference sequence). CDR3 length: 14 amino acids. The V end lost 3 bases, the J end lost 1 base, and 8 bases lay between the germline ends. Sequencing used PBMCs or T cells enriched from blood (not recorded which). This sequence joins TRBV19 and TRBJ2-3; no clear D gene. The TCR sequence derives from a man between 40 and 49 years old who had recovered from COVID-19. The CDR3, as DNA: TGTGCCAGTAGTATGGTGGCGGGCACAGATACGCAGTATTTT. It specifies CASSMVAGTDTQYF.